This T cell receptor (beta chain) was recovered during a study of T-cell memory formation after mild COVID-19. Findings of the study overall: CD4+ contracting clones were found mainly in CM and EM, and CD8+ ones in EMRA. A balance of CD4 and CD8 characterized clones contracting day 15 to 85, whereas later expanders leaned CD4+.

TCRdb reanalysed the 5' RACE reads using MiXCR and keeps one entry per CDR3 protein. The sample comprises about 210,000 distinct CDR3 sequences, about 10% of which are singletons, and around 2.9% rests with the top ten. Per the germline V gene, CDR1 is SGHTA and CDR2 is FQGNSA. Trimming stripped 4 bases from V and 5 bases from J, with 20 bases between. There are 16 residues in the CDR3. As to this clonotype: What it recognizes is unknown.

The sequence derives from a man between 18 and 35 years old who had mild COVID-19 (a few samples of this study predate the infection). Cell type and time point are not known. Sequences were obtained from PBMCs or a T cell subset sorted from them (not recorded which). The rearrangement links TRBV7-2 to TRBJ1-2; the D is unclear. The CDR3 protein is CASSSSVGISHYGYTF. CDR3 DNA: TGTGCCAGCAGCTCCTCGGTGGGCATCAGCCATTATGGCTACACCTTC.